The source of this T cell receptor (beta chain) is a study of cytotoxic CD8 clonotypes in ibrutinib-treated CLL. Whole-study results and caveats: Having risen at ibrutinib response, clonality had fallen back toward baseline by progression. Baseline clonality, above age-matched healthy donor levels, tracked circulating CD8+ T-cell counts. There were differences in sampling times between sustained-remission and progressing patients.

TCRdb's copy holds only in-frame clones and misses some; the assay was immunoSEQ multiplex PCR. The table shows fewer than 35,000 clones, with roughly 59% occurring only once. About this clone itself: Its antigen is as yet unknown.

Germline assignment: CDR1 MNHEY and CDR2 SVGAGI. This CDR3 contains 14 residues. Unmatched junction bases numbered 5, after V lost 2 bases and J lost 7 bases. Sequencing used PBMCs, obtained before ibrutinib treatment. The chain links TRBV6-5 to TRBJ2-4; 7 bases are shared with TRBD1. The sequence was collected from a human donor with chronic lymphocytic leukemia. CDR3 sequence reads: CASSYTTGLNIQYF. CDR3 sequence (DNA): TGTGCCAGCAGTTACACGACAGGGCTGAACATTCAGTACTTC.